These 12 T cell receptor beta chains originate from one sample sequenced in a study of OX40 agonist ivuxolimab in advanced cancers. TCRdb's table, derived via immunoSEQ multiplex PCR, lists solely in-frame clones and lacks some. The sample includes just over 20,000 clones, approximately 90% of them seen just once. The sequences come from CD4+ or CD8+ T cells sorted from blood, collected in a trial of the OX40 agonist ivuxolimab. These receptor sequences come from an adult with an advanced solid tumor such as melanoma, head and neck, liver or kidney cancer.

In regard to this clone: The same CDR3 is also encoded by other DNA sequences in this sample. The genes are TRBV5-4 and TRBJ2-1, with D perhaps assigned TRBD1 or TRBD2 (5 bases each). CDR1 and CDR2 from the germline V gene are SGHNT and YYREEE (reference sequence). Trimming removed 4 bases at V and 4 bases at J, with 15 bases between. The CDR3 contains 15 residues. The CDR3 region is CASSQERGAYNEQFF. The CDR3 DNA reads TGTGCCAGCAGCCAAGAGAGGGGAGCTTACAATGAGCAGTTCTTC.

The gene calls are TRBV6-5 and TRBJ2-2, with D perhaps TRBD1 or TRBD2 (5 bases each). The germline V gene encodes CDR1 MNHEY and CDR2 SVGAGI. V lost 0 bases and J lost 7, with 12 bases in between. The CDR3 contains 15 residues. In DNA form, the CDR3 reads TGTGCCAGCAGTTACTCGGGGGAGTCCGGCGGGGAGCTGTTTTTT. This translates into CASSYSGESGGELFF.

This chain links TRBV19 with TRBJ1-5, with no clear D. The length of the CDR3 is 12 residues. Between the trimmed V and J ends, which lost 3 bases and 6 bases, there was a span of 6 bases. Germline CDR1 is LNHDA and CDR2 is SQIVND (reference sequence). The CDR3 region has the DNA TGTGCCAGTAGTATTTCGGCTCAGCCCCAGCATTTT. Residues: CASSISAQPQHF.

The rearrangement links TRBV4-3 to TRBJ2-3; unclear D gene. The CDR3 has 13 residues. Trimming cost V 0 bases and J 6 bases, with 7 bases left between them. Germline CDR1 is LGHNA and CDR2 is YSLEER. CDR3 bases: TGCGCCAGCAGCCAAGATAACGCGGATACGCAGTATTTT. This codes for CASSQDNADTQYF.

The rearrangement joins TRBV21-1 to TRBJ2-7; the DNA was not compared with TRBD1, the D call given in the table. TRBV21-1 constitutes a pseudogene. This CDR3 is 14 amino acids long. CDR3 in amino acids: CASSKGPGQPKQYF. The CDR3 DNA follows: TGTGCCAGCAGCAAAGGGCCGGGACAGCCAAAGCAGTACTTC.

This clone was seen once. This rearrangement joins TRBV27 to TRBJ2-3, with TRBD1 matching 7 bases. The germline gives CDR1 MNHEY, CDR2 SMNVEV (reference sequence). Trimming took 5 bases from V and 7 from J; bases not matched to a gene: 12. The CDR3 loop spans 15 amino acids. CDR3 region: CASSPPDRAANTQYF. In nucleotides, the CDR3 is TGTGCCAGCAGTCCACCCGACAGGGCCGCCAATACGCAGTATTTT.

This clone appeared once. This chain links TRBV4-3 with TRBJ2-7, with 7 positions matching TRBD1. CDR1 and CDR2 from the germline V gene are LGHNA and YSLEER. The CDR3 length is 15 residues. Germline trimming cut 0 bases from V and 1 base from J; bases unmatched to any gene: 3. The CDR3 DNA reads TGCGCCAGCAGCCAAGAGGGACAGCTTTCCTACGAGCAGTACTTC. Translating gives CASSQEGQLSYEQYF.

Only a few counts were recorded for this clone. J is TRBJ2-5 and V is TRBV28; 8 bases map to TRBD1. Germline loops: CDR1 MDHEN, CDR2 SYDVKM. The ends lost 6 bases at V and 4 bases at J; junction bases unmatched: 7. This CDR3 is 14 amino acids long. The CDR3 sequence is CASRYSGGRETQYF. Written as DNA, the CDR3 is TGTGCCAGCAGATATTCAGGGGGCCGAGAGACCCAGTACTTC. The full variable domain, its missing parts supplied by reference TRBV28 and TRBJ2-5, is DVKVTQSSRYLVKRTGEKVFLECVQDMDHENMFWYRQDPGLGLRLIYFSYDVKMKEKGDIPEGYSVSREKKERFSLILESASTNQTSMYLCASRYSGGRETQYFGPGTRLLVL.

The chain couples TRBV11-3 to TRBJ2-2; no definite D call. CDR1 SGHNT and CDR2 YENEEA come from the germline V gene. V was shortened by 5 bases and J by 6 bases, with 16 bases between the two germline ends. CDR3 length: 15 amino acids. The CDR3 DNA is TGTGCCAGCAGCCCAGATCCGGTCCCTCCCGGGGAGCTGTTTTTT. It translates to CASSPDPVPPGELFF.

V is TRBV7-9 and J is TRBJ1-6; D may be TRBD1 (6 bases). The CDR3 loop spans 16 amino acids. V lost 5 bases, J lost 5 bases, and 16 bases lay in between. CDR1 is SEHNR, CDR2 FQNEAQ, per germline (reference sequence). The CDR3 DNA is TGTGCCAGCAGCCCAAGACAGGACGGAGATAATTCACCCCTCCACTTT. As protein: CASSPRQDGDNSPLHF.

The chain is built from TRBV19 and TRBJ2-2; TRBD1 matches 7 bases. Losses at the gene ends were 7 bases for V and 6 bases for J; bases not matched to a gene: 5. The germline gives CDR1 LNHDA, CDR2 SQIVND (reference sequence). This CDR3 contains 13 residues. As DNA, the CDR3 is TGTGCCAGTACCCCTACAGGGGCCGGGGAGCTGTTTTTT. Its translation is CASTPTGAGELFF.

This chain links TRBV6-4 with TRBJ1-1, with D perhaps matching TRBD1 (5 bases). CDR3 length: 13 residues. Trimming took 2 bases from V and 6 from J, leaving 10 bases between them. Germline lookup yields CDR1 MRHNA and CDR2 SNTAGT. The CDR3 nucleotides are TGTGCCAGCAGTGACACTGGGACCTCTGAAGCTTTCTTT. It translates to CASSDTGTSEAFF.